The clone carrying this T cell receptor beta chain was detected a few times. The target antigen is unknown. The source material, RNA transcripts, was used to amplify TCR beta CDR3 regions. HTBI primers were the set used in a first-round RT-PCR of the TCR CDR3. TCRdb reprocessed the multiplex PCR reads with MiXCR, giving one entry per CDR3 protein. The repertoire consists of around 760,000 distinct CDR3 sequences, with approximately 36% occurring once and the leading ten covering less than 35%. The entry originates in a study of T cells in Graves' hyperthyroidism and ophthalmopathy. Whole-study context: Peripheral blood collection took place at initial diagnosis, before any treatment. Study-level results: Through a model of 13 V-J features, ophthalmopathy was separated from stable hyperthyroidism.

CDR3 length: 15 residues. The germline gives CDR1 SGHAT, CDR2 FQNNGV. V shed 3 bases and J shed 2 bases, with 13 bases lying between them. Clinical symptoms, serum thyroxine and TRAb, thyroid ultrasound and orbital computed tomography were used for the diagnoses. V gene TRBV11-2 combines with J gene TRBJ2-5, with D possibly being TRBD1 or TRBD2 (6 bases each). Sequencing used blood. The receptor was derived from a woman aged 40 to 50 with Graves' hyperthyroidism. CDR3 nucleotides: TGTGCCAGCAGCTTGAGGGGGGAGAGACAAGAGACCCAGTACTTC. This gives the protein CASSLRGERQETQYF. The full variable domain, completed using reference TRBV11-2 and TRBJ2-5, is EAGVAQSPRYKIIEKRQSVAFWCNPISGHATLYWYQQILGQGPKLLIQFQNNGVVDDSQLPKDRFSAERLKGVDSTLKIQPAKLEDSAVYLCASSLRGERQETQYFGPGTRLLVL.